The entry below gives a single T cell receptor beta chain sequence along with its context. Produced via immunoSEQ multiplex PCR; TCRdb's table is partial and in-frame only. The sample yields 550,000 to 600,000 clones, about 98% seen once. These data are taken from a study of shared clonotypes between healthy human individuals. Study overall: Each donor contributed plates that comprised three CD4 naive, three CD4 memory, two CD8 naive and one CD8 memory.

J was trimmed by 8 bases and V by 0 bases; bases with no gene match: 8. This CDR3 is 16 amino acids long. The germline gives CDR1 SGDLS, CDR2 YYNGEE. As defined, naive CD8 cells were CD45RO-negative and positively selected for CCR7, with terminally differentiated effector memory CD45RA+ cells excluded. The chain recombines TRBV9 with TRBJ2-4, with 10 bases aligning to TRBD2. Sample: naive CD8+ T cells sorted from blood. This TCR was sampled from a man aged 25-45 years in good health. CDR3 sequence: CASSVGLAGALDIQYF. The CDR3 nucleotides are TGTGCCAGCAGCGTAGGTCTAGCGGGAGCGTTGGACATTCAGTACTTC.